What follows are 31 T cell receptor beta chains derived from one specimen sequenced in a study of OX40 agonist ivuxolimab in advanced cancers. TCRdb's copy holds only in-frame clones and misses some; the assay was immunoSEQ multiplex PCR. In the table there are about 64,000 clones, about four fifths of which are singletons. Sample: CD4+ or CD8+ T cells sorted from blood, taken in a trial of the OX40 agonist ivuxolimab. The receptor set was obtained from an adult with an advanced solid tumor such as melanoma, head and neck, liver or kidney cancer.

J is TRBJ1-6 and V is TRBV12-5; D unclear. This CDR3 contains 12 residues. In germline, CDR1 is LGHNT, CDR2 FRNRAP. The V gene lost 4 bases and the J gene lost 8 bases, with 6 bases spanning the gap. The CDR3 region has the DNA TGTGCTAGTGGTTCTCCCGATTCACCCCTCCACTTT. Its protein product is CASGSPDSPLHF. The full variable domain, in which reference TRBV12-5 and TRBJ1-6 provide the parts outside the CDR3, is DARVTQTPRHKVTEMGQEVTMRCQPILGHNTVFWYRQTMMQGLELLAYFRNRAPLDDSGMPKDRFSAEMPDATLATLKIQPSEPRDSAVYFCASGSPDSPLHFGNGTRLTVT.

The chain is built from TRBV6-5 and TRBJ1-2, with 7 bases matching TRBD1. The CDR3 contains 14 residues. Looked up from germline, CDR1 is MNHEY and CDR2 is SVGAGI. J was trimmed by 4 bases and V by 5 bases; bases with no gene match: 7. CDR3 sequence reads: CASSDPRTGYGYTF. The DNA for the CDR3 is TGTGCCAGCAGTGACCCCCGGACAGGCTATGGCTACACCTTC.

V usage is TRBV30 and J usage is TRBJ2-2, with D possibly matching TRBD1 (5 bases). V was cut by 3 bases and J by 3 bases, with 14 bases left in between. There are 15 residues in the CDR3. Germline CDR1 GTSNPN, CDR2 SVGIG (reference sequence). CDR3 in amino acids: CAWRGDSLYTGELFF. In DNA form, the CDR3 reads TGTGCCTGGAGGGGTGACAGTCTATACACCGGGGAGCTGTTTTTT. Variable domain in full (rest from reference TRBV30 and TRBJ2-2): SQTIHQWPATLVQPVGSPLSLECTVEGTSNPNLYWYRQAAGRGLQLLFYSVGIGQISSEVPQNLSASRPQDRQFILSSKKLLLSDSGFYLCAWRGDSLYTGELFFGEGSRLTVL.

The rearrangement links TRBV7-3 to TRBJ2-3, with D unresolved. The V and J ends lost 4 bases and 4 bases respectively, with 6 bases between them. The germline V gene encodes CDR1 SGHTA and CDR2 FQGTGA. The CDR3 contains 12 residues. CDR3 sequence reads: CASSSSADTQYF. The CDR3 coding sequence is TGTGCCAGCAGCTCATCGGCAGATACGCAGTATTTT.

The genes are TRBV6-1 and TRBJ2-3; D is unresolved. The CDR3 is 13 residues long. The germline V gene encodes CDR1 MNHNS and CDR2 SASEGT. Trimming removed 6 bases at V and 1 base at J, with 8 bases between. The CDR3, as DNA: TGTGCCAGCAGGAAAACGGGCACAGATACGCAGTATTTT. Amino acids: CASRKTGTDTQYF.

The chain joins TRBV11-3 to TRBJ2-3; D is ambiguous. The CDR3 runs to 13 residues. Germline CDR1 and CDR2: SGHNT and YENEEA. V lost 3 bases and J lost 2, with 6 bases in between. The CDR3 sequence: CASSFRNTDTQYF. CDR3 in DNA: TGTGCCAGCAGCTTCAGAAACACAGATACGCAGTATTTT. Based on the CDR3 plus reference TRBV11-3 and TRBJ2-3, the full variable domain is EAGVVQSPRYKIIEKKQPVAFWCNPISGHNTLYWYLQNLGQGPELLIRYENEEAVDDSQLPKDRFSAERLKGVDSTLKIQPAELGDSAVYLCASSFRNTDTQYFGPGTRLTVL.

The J gene is TRBJ2-1, the V gene TRBV6-4; TRBD1 matches at 8 bases. Germline V gene lookup returns CDR1 MRHNA and CDR2 SNTAGT. This CDR3 has 15 amino acids. Losses at the gene ends were 4 bases for V and 3 bases for J; bases not matched to a gene: 5. The CDR3 loop is CASSGGQGGYNEQFF. CDR3 DNA: TGTGCCAGCAGTGGAGGACAGGGAGGCTACAATGAGCAGTTCTTC.

The V and J genes are TRBV4-1 and TRBJ1-2; D unresolved. The ends were cut back, 3 bases at V and 7 bases at J, with 12 bases in the middle. There are 13 residues in the CDR3. The germline V gene encodes CDR1 MGHRA and CDR2 YSYEKL. CDR3 coding DNA: TGCGCCAGCAGCCAGGGATCCGGAGTTGGCTACACCTTC. Its translation: CASSQGSGVGYTF.

CDR3 bases: TGTGCCAGCAGTTACACAGGGGGGACCGGCTACACCTTC. This encodes CASSYTGGTGYTF. The chain is built from TRBV6-5 and TRBJ1-2, with TRBD1 matching 8 bases. CDR3 length equals 13 residues. Germline CDR1 is MNHEY and CDR2 is SVGAGI. With V trimmed by 2 bases and J by 8 bases, 4 bases remained unmatched.

The V call is TRBV18, the J call TRBJ1-6; 9 nucleotides align to TRBD1. The germline gives CDR1 KGHSH, CDR2 LQKENI. V lost 3 bases and J lost 7; bases outside the gene matches: 4. The CDR3 covers 15 residues. The CDR3 spells CASSPSTGGNSPLHF. The CDR3, as DNA: TGTGCCAGCTCACCGTCGACAGGGGGGAATTCACCCCTCCACTTT.

V usage is TRBV7-9 and J usage is TRBJ1-4; D is possibly TRBD1 (6 bases). V lost 6 bases and J 3 bases, leaving 14 bases between the germline ends. Germline loops: CDR1 SEHNR, CDR2 FQNEAQ (reference sequence). The CDR3 contains 15 residues. CDR3 nucleotide sequence: TGTGCCAGCAGTCCCGGGACAACCGCTAATGAAAAACTGTTTTTT. This translates into CASSPGTTANEKLFF.

The chain carries TRBV5-6 and TRBJ1-2; the match to TRBD1 covers 7 bases. The germline V gene encodes CDR1 SGHDT and CDR2 YYEEEE. V dropped 2 bases and J dropped 4; count of bases not matched to a gene: 5. The CDR3 is 14 amino acids. The CDR3 spells CASSFDREIYGYTF. In DNA, the CDR3 is TGTGCCAGCAGCTTTGACAGGGAGATCTATGGCTACACCTTC. The whole variable domain, remainder taken from reference TRBV5-6 and TRBJ1-2, is DAGVTQSPTHLIKTRGQQVTLRCSPKSGHDTVSWYQQALGQGPQFIFQYYEEEERQRGNFPDRFSGHQFPNYSSELNVNALLLGDSALYLCASSFDREIYGYTFGSGTRLTVV.

This clone was seen only once. V and J are TRBV5-1 and TRBJ1-2; D not certain. The V end lost 3 bases, the J end lost 8 bases, and 23 bases lay between the germline ends. The CDR3 is 16 residues long. Germline V gives CDR1 SGHRS, CDR2 YFSETQ. CDR3 region: CASSSPLFERVQGYTF. The CDR3 DNA reads TGCGCCAGCAGCTCCCCTTTATTCGAGAGGGTGCAAGGCTACACCTTC.

The rearrangement uses TRBV4-1 and TRBJ1-3; D is unclear. Germline V lookup: CDR1 MGHRA, CDR2 YSYEKL. The CDR3 extends over 13 amino acids. V was pared by 1 base and J by 9 bases, with 10 bases between. The CDR3 spells CASSQGLTSTIYF. The CDR3 DNA is TGCGCCAGCAGCCAAGGCCTCACCAGCACCATATATTTT.

The genes are TRBV11-2 and TRBJ1-3, with D uncertain. The CDR3 is 17 residues long. The germline V gene encodes CDR1 SGHAT and CDR2 FQNNGV. Trimming cost V 2 bases and J 6 bases, with 20 bases left between them. The chain's CDR3 is CASSLSAGLGSENTIYF. CDR3 nucleotides: TGTGCCAGCAGCTTATCCGCTGGGCTGGGGAGCGAAAACACCATATATTTT.

This clone appeared a single time. This chain connects TRBV11-2 to TRBJ2-3; TRBD2 aligns across 10 bases. CDR1 and CDR2 (germline): SGHAT, FQNNGV. The CDR3 has 14 residues. With 7 bases clipped from V and 3 bases from J, the junction kept 4 bases outside the gene matches. The DNA for the CDR3 is TGTGCCAGCACCCATAGCGGGGGGACAGATACGCAGTATTTT. Amino acid sequence: CASTHSGGTDTQYF.

The chain combines TRBV30 with TRBJ1-2; the D is unclear. Germline assignment: CDR1 GTSNPN and CDR2 SVGIG (reference sequence). The CDR3 extends over 14 amino acids. Trimming removed 2 bases from V and 4 bases from J, with 14 bases in between. CDR3 region: CAWSITGPSYGYTF. In DNA form, the CDR3 reads TGTGCCTGGAGTATTACGGGTCCCTCCTATGGCTACACCTTC.

The chain couples TRBV18 to TRBJ1-1; D is unclear. The CDR3 sequence is 11 residues long. Per the germline V gene, CDR1 is KGHSH and CDR2 is LQKENI. Trimming shortened V by 8 bases and J by 3 bases, and 7 bases separated the two germline ends. CDR3 residues: CASTRDTEAFF. CDR3 nucleotide sequence: TGTGCCAGCACAAGGGACACTGAAGCTTTCTTT.

This clone was observed once. This chain connects TRBV11-1 to TRBJ2-1, with TRBD1 matching 7 bases. The V and J ends lost 5 bases and 4 bases, in that order; junction bases with no gene match: 2. Germline V CDR1 and CDR2: SGHAT, FQDESV (reference sequence). This CDR3 contains 13 residues. The CDR3 region is CASSGQAYNEQFF. The CDR3, as DNA: TGTGCCAGCAGCGGACAGGCGTACAATGAGCAGTTCTTC.

The V call is TRBV11-2, the J call TRBJ2-5; TRBD2 agrees at 7 bases. The CDR3 has 16 residues. V lost 1 base to trimming and J lost 7 bases; unmatched junction nucleotides: 12. The germline V gene has CDR1 SGHAT and CDR2 FQNNGV. CDR3 sequence: CASSLGRGDARSTQYF. CDR3 nucleotides: TGTGCCAGCAGCTTAGGCCGGGGGGATGCAAGATCGACCCAGTACTTC.

This clone was seen a handful of times. V is TRBV4-2 and J is TRBJ1-6; D gene ambiguous. CDR3 length equals 17 residues. Germline CDR1 reads LGHNA; CDR2 reads YNFKEQ. V was trimmed by 0 bases and J by 0 bases, leaving 9 bases between them. The CDR3 loop is CASSQDRMSSYNSPLHF. In DNA, the CDR3 is TGTGCCAGCAGCCAAGACCGAATGAGCTCCTATAATTCACCCCTCCACTTT.

V usage is TRBV12-1 and J usage is TRBJ2-1; TRBD2 is taken as the D call from the table, unchecked against the DNA. TRBV12-1 is described as a pseudogene. CDR3 length: 16 residues. Here the CDR3 reads CASSFFQPGGYNEQFF. In nucleotides, the CDR3 is TGTGCCAGCAGCTTTTTTCAGCCCGGGGGCTACAATGAGCAGTTCTTC.

The table lists this clone with a few counts. V gene TRBV2 combines with J gene TRBJ1-2; D is uncertain. Looked up from germline, CDR1 is SNHLY and CDR2 is FYNNEI. The CDR3 extends over 13 amino acids. V was clipped by 2 bases and J by 2 bases, with 6 bases between them. Here the CDR3 DNA reads TGTGCCAGCAGTGAATACAGAAACTATGGCTACACCTTC. As protein: CASSEYRNYGYTF.

This sequence joins TRBV2 and TRBJ1-3; TRBD1 agrees at 7 bases. The CDR3 is 14 amino acids. V dropped 3 bases and J dropped 8; count of bases not matched to a gene: 7. Germline CDR1 and CDR2: SNHLY and FYNNEI. The CDR3 protein is CASSDSGGSDTIYF. Here the CDR3 DNA reads TGTGCCAGCAGTGATTCAGGGGGTTCGGACACCATATATTTT.

This chain uses TRBV9 with TRBJ2-4; D uncertain. Looked up from germline, CDR1 is SGDLS and CDR2 is YYNGEE. CDR3 length: 13 residues. Trimming shortened V by 3 bases and J by 0 bases, and 4 bases separated the two germline ends. The chain's CDR3 is CASSATAKNIQYF. The CDR3 DNA sequence: TGTGCCAGCAGCGCAACAGCCAAAAACATTCAGTACTTC.

The gene calls are TRBV19 and TRBJ2-3, with D possibly being TRBD2 (5 bases). Looked up from germline, CDR1 is LNHDA and CDR2 is SQIVND (reference sequence). The CDR3 runs to 14 residues. V shed 4 bases and J shed 4 bases, with 12 bases lying between them. The CDR3 coding sequence is TGTGCCAGTAGTAGGCTGTGGGGAGCAGATACGCAGTATTTT. Protein product: CASSRLWGADTQYF.

This chain joins TRBV6-1 and TRBJ2-5, with 14 bases that match TRBD2. CDR3 length: 15 amino acids. J lost 6 bases, V lost 6 bases, and 6 bases had no gene match. CDR1 and CDR2 (germline): MNHNS, SASEGT. The CDR3, as DNA: TGTGCCAGCAGGCAGACTAGCGGGGGGGCGAAGACCCAGTACTTC. Encoded protein: CASRQTSGGAKTQYF.

This chain connects TRBV7-8 to TRBJ2-1; 13 bases line up with TRBD2. This CDR3 spans 17 amino acids. Trimming took 3 bases from V and 3 from J; bases not matched to a gene: 5. Germline CDR1 and CDR2: SGHVS and FQNEAQ. The CDR3 DNA sequence: TGTGCCAGCAGCTTTATCCGGACTAGCGGGGGCTACAATGAGCAGTTCTTC. Translating it yields CASSFIRTSGGYNEQFF.

This chain joins TRBV4-3 and TRBJ2-5; D gene ambiguous. Trimming left V 0 bases short and J 4 bases short, with 9 bases between. The CDR3 contains 14 residues. The V gene's germline CDR1 is LGHNA and CDR2 YSLEER. CDR3 bases: TGCGCCAGCAGCCAAGATAGGGTAGTAGAGACCCAGTACTTC. It codes for CASSQDRVVETQYF.

V and J are TRBV18 and TRBJ2-7; no firm D call. This CDR3 has 12 residues. V lost 6 bases and J lost 1, with 7 bases in between. CDR1 and CDR2 (germline): KGHSH, LQKENI. Here the CDR3 DNA reads TGTGCCAGCTCGATGGCTTCCTACGAGCAGTACTTC. Its translation: CASSMASYEQYF. The whole variable domain, filled in from reference TRBV18 and TRBJ2-7, reads NAGVMQNPRHLVRRRGQEARLRCSPMKGHSHVYWYRQLPEEGLKFMVYLQKENIIDESGMPKERFSAEFPKEGPSILRIQQVVRGDSAAYFCASSMASYEQYFGPGTRLTVT.

This clone was observed a handful of times. The rearrangement joins TRBV28 to TRBJ1-2; D gene unclear. The CDR3 totals 12 residues. Looked up from germline, CDR1 is MDHEN and CDR2 is SYDVKM. V gave up 10 bases and J gave up 6 bases, with 15 bases separating them. The CDR3 region is CATTWTRDGYTF. In DNA, the CDR3 is TGTGCCACCACGTGGACCCGGGATGGCTACACCTTC.